This TCR beta chain emerged from a study of breast tumors, draining lymph nodes, adjacent tissues. Study observations and caveats: Luminal-like breast cancer showed significantly greater tumor-nontumor repertoire similarity than basal-like breast cancer did. The lymph node origin of tumor T cells was framed as consistent with a hypothesis, not demonstrated. Compared with lymph nodes, tumors were less diverse; compared with nontumor tissue, more. Data fit most tumor T cells coming from lymph node, expanding in tumor.

Trimming removed 0 bases at V and 3 bases at J, with 15 bases between. The germline V gene has CDR1 SGHAT and CDR2 FQNNGV. The CDR3 consists of 17 residues. This clonotype was found a few times. The target antigen is unknown. Samples came from axillary lymph nodes draining the breast cancer. TCRdb fed the multiplex PCR reads into MiXCR, producing one record per CDR3 protein. The sample yields about 270,000 distinct CDR3 sequences, about 30% seen once. J is TRBJ2-1 and V is TRBV11-2, with D possibly TRBD2 on 5 matching bases. This clonotype originated in a female donor with breast cancer. Some clones in this sample may be carry-over from other donors' samples. Sequenced input: axillary lymph node tissue. The CDR3 nucleotides read TGTGCCAGCAGCTTAGATCTCCTAGCCGGAAACTACAATGAGCAGTTCTTC. This sequence encodes CASSLDLLAGNYNEQFF.